This T cell receptor (beta chain) stems from a study of blood T cells in healthy people across ages. With respect to this clonotype: Its matching antigen is unknown.

Primers used in a second PCR of about 7 to 11 cycles were a sample-barcoded 5' primer and a J-beta primer mix. A minimum of 2.5 million CDR3-containing paired-end reads was obtained for each sample. MiXCR, applied by TCRdb to the 5' RACE reads, yields one record per CDR3 protein. The table lists about 1.1 million distinct CDR3 sequences, roughly two fifths of them singletons. Study conclusions and caveats: The lack of PBMC sorting stopped any conclusive naive versus antigen-experienced comparison.

Material: blood. The clonotype comes from a man younger than 30 in good health.

CDR3 region: CASSIGDTGNSNQPQHF. CDR3 bases: TGTGCCAGTAGTATAGGGGACACGGGGAATAGCAATCAGCCCCAGCATTTT. This chain connects TRBV19 to TRBJ1-5; D possibly corresponds to TRBD1 (6 bases). V was cut by 1 base and J by 0 bases, with 13 bases left in between. The CDR3 has 17 residues. CDR1 LNHDA and CDR2 SQIVND come from the germline V gene (reference sequence).